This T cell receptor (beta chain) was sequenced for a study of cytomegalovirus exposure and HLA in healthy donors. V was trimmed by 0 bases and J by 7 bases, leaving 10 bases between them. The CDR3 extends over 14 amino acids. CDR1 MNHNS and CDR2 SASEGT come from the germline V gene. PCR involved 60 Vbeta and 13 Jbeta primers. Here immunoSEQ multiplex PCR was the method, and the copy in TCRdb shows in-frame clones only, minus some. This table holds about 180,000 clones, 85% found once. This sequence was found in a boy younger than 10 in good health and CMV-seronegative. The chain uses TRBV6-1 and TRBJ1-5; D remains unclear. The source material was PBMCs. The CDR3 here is CASSEAPDNQPQHF. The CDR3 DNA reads TGTGCCAGCAGTGAAGCGCCAGACAACCAGCCCCAGCATTTT.